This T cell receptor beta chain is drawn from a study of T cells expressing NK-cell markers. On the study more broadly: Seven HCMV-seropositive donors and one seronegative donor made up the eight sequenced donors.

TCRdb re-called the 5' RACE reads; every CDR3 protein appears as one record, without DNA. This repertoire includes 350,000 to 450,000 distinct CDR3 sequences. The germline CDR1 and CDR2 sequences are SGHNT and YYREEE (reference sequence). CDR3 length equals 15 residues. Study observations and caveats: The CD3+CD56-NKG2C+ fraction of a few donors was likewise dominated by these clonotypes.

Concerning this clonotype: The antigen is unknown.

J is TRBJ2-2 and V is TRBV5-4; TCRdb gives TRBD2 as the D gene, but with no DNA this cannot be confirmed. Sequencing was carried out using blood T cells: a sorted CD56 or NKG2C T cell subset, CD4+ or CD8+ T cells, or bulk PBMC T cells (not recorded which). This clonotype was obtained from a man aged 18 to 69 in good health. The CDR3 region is CASSQGLRDTGELFF.